This T cell receptor beta chain was sequenced during a study of blood T cells in healthy people across ages. Study findings and constraints: Percentage of naive T cells showed a strong correlation with TCR beta diversity. Investigators viewed diversity estimates from one million T cells as underestimates, the study reported.

RNA extraction gave at least 5 micrograms of total RNA per sample. Combining a sample-barcoded 5' primer with a J-beta primer mix, a second PCR ran for about 7 to 11 cycles. Carrying 12 random nucleotides, a template-switch adaptor labeled each individual cDNA molecule. TCRdb reprocessed the 5' RACE reads via MiXCR and lists one record per CDR3 protein. The data hold roughly 1.7 million distinct CDR3 sequences, with about 35% observed a single time. Concerning this clonotype: Its antigen is unknown.

V was trimmed by 6 bases and J by 4 bases, leaving 13 bases between them. This CDR3 has 13 amino acids. From germline, CDR1 is DFQATT and CDR2 SNEGSKA (reference sequence). The sample taken for sequencing was blood. This clonotype originated in a young woman in good health. The chain is built from TRBV20-1 and TRBJ2-1; D not resolved. The CDR3 DNA follows: TGCAGTGCCCGTGAGGACCTATACAATGAGCAGTTCTTC. Encoded protein: CSAREDLYNEQFF.